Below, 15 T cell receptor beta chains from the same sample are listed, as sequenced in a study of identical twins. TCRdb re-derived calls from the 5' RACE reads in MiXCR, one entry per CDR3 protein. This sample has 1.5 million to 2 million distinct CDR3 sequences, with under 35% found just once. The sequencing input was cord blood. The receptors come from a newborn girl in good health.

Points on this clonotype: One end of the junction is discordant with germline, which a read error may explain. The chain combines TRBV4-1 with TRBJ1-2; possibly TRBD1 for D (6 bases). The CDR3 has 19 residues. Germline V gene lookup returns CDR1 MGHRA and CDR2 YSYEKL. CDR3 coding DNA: TGCGCCAGCAGCCACCGAACAGGGCCTACCACTTCAGCTAACTGTGGCTACACCTTC. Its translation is CASSHRTGPTTSANCGYTF.

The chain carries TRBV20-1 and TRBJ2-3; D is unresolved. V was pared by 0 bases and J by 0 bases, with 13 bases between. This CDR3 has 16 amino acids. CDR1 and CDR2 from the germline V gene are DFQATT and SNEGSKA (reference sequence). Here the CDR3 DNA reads TGCAGTGCTAGAGATCCGGCTAGTGTTAGCACAGATACGCAGTATTTT. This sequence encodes CSARDPASVSTDTQYF.

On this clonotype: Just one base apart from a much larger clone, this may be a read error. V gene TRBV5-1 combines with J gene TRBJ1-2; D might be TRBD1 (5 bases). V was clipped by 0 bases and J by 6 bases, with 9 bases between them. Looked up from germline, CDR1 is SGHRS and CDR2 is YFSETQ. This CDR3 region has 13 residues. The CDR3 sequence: CASSLGQRDGYTF. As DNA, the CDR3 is TGCGCCAGCAGCTTGGGACAGCGGGATGGCTACACCTTC. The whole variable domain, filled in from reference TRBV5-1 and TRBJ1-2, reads KAGVTQTPRYLIKTRGQQVTLSCSPISGHRSVSWYQQTPGQGLQFLFEYFSETQRNKGNFPGRFSGRQFSNSRSEMNVSTLELGDSALYLCASSLGQRDGYTFGSGTRLTVV.

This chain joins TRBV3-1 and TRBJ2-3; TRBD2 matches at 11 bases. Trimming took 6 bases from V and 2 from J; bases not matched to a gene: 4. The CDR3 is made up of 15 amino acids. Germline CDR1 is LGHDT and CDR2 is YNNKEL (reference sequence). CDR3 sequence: CASSSSGGLTDTQYF. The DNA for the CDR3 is TGTGCCAGCAGTTCTAGCGGGGGGCTCACAGATACGCAGTATTTT.

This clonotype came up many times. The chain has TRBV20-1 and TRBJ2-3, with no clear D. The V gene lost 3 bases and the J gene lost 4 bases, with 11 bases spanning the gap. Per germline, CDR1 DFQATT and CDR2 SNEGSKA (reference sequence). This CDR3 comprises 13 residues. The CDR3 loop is CSASWNRADTQYF. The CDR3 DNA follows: TGCAGTGCTAGCTGGAATAGGGCAGATACGCAGTATTTT.

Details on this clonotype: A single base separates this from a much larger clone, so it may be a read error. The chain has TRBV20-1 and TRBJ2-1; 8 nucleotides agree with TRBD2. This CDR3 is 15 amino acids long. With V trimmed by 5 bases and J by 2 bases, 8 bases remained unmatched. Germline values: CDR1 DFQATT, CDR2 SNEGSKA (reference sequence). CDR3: CSAGLTSGPYNEQFF. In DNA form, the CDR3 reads TGCAGTGCTGGCCTAACTAGCGGCCCCTACAATGAGCAGTTCTTC.

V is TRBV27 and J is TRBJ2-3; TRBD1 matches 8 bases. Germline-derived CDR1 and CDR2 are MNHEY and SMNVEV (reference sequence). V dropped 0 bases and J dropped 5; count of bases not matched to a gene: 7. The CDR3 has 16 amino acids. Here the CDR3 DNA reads TGTGCCAGCAGTTTATCCGGGCAGGGGGCGAGAGATACGCAGTATTTT. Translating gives CASSLSGQGARDTQYF.

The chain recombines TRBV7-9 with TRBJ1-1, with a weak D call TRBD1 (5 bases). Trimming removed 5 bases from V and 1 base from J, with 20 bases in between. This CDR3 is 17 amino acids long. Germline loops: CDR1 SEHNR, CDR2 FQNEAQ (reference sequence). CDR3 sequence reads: CASSPPLFRGPNTEAFF. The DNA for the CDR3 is TGTGCCAGCAGCCCTCCGTTGTTTCGGGGCCCGAACACTGAAGCTTTCTTT.

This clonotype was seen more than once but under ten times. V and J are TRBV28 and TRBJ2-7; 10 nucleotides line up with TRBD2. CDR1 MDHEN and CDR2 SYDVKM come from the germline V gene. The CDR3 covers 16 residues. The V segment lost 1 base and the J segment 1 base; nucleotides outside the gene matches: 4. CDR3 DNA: TGTGCCAGCAGTTTATTGACTAGCGGGTTGTCCTACGAGCAGTACTTC. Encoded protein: CASSLLTSGLSYEQYF.

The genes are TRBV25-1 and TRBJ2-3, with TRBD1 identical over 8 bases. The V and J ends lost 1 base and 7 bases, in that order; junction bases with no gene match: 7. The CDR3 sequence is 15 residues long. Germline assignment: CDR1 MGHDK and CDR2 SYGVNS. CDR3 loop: CASSESGQGPHTQYF. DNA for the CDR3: TGTGCCAGCAGTGAATCAGGACAGGGACCCCATACGCAGTATTTT.

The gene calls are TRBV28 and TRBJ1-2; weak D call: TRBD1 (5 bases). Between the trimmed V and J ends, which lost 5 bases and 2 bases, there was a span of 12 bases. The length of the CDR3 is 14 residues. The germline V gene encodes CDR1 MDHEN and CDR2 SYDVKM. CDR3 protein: CASSPAGPNYGYTF. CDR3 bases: TGTGCCAGCAGTCCGGCAGGGCCAAACTATGGCTACACCTTC.

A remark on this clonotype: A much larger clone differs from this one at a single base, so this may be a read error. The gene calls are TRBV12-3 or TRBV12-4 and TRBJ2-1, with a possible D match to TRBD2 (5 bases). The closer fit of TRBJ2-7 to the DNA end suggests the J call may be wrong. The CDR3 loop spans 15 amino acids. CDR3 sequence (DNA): TGTGCCAGCAGTTTCAGGAGGTACTCCTACAATGAGCAGTACTTC. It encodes CASSFRRYSYNEQYF.

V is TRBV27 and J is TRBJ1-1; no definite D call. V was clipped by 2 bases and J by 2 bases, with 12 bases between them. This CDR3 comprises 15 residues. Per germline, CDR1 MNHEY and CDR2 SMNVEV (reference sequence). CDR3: CASSLIQATNTEAFF. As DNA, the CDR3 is TGTGCCAGCAGTTTAATCCAGGCTACAAACACTGAAGCTTTCTTT.

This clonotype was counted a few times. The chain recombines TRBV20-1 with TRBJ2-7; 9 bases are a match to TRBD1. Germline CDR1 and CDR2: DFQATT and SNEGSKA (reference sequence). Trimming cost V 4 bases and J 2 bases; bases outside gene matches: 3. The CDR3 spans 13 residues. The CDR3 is CSAIGDRAYEQYF. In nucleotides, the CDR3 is TGCAGTGCTATAGGGGACAGGGCCTACGAGCAGTACTTC.

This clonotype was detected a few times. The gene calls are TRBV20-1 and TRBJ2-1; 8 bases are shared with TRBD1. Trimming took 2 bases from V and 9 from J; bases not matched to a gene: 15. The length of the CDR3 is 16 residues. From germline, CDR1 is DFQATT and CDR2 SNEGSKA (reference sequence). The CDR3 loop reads CSARPPTAGQGIEQFF. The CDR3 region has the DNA TGCAGTGCTAGACCCCCCACTGCCGGACAGGGCATTGAGCAGTTCTTC.